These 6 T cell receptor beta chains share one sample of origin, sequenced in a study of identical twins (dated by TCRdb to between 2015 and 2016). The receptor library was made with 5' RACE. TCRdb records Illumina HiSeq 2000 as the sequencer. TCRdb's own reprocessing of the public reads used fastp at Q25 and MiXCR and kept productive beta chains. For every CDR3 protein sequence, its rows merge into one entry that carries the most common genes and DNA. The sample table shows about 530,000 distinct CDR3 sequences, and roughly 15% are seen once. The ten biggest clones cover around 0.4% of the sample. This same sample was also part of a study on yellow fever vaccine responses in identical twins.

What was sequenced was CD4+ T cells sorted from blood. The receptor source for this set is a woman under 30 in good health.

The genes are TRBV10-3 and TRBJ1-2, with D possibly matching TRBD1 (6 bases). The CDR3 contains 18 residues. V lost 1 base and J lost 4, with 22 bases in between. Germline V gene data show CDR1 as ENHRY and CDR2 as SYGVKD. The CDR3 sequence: CAISEYLAGTTTSYGYTF. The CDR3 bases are TGTGCCATCAGTGAGTACTTAGCCGGGACAACGACATCCTATGGCTACACCTTC.

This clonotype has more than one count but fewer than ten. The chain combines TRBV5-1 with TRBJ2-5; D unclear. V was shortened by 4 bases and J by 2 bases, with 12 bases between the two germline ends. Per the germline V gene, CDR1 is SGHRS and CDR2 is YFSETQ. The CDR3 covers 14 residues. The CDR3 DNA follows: TGCGCCAGCAGCCCAACGAGACATCAAGAGACCCAGTACTTC. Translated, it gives CASSPTRHQETQYF.

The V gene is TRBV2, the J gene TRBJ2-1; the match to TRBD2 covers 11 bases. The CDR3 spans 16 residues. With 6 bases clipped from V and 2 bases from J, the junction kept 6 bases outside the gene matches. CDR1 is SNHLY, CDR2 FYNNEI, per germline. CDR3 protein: CASSGPTSGAYNEQFF. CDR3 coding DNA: TGTGCCAGCAGCGGGCCGACTAGCGGGGCCTACAATGAGCAGTTCTTC.

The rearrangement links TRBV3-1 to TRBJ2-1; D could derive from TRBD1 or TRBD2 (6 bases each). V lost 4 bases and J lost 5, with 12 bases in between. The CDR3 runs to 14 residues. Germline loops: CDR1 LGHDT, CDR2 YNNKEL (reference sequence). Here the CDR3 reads CASSRGDKNNEQFF. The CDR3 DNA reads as TGTGCCAGCAGCCGGGGGGACAAAAACAATGAGCAGTTCTTC.

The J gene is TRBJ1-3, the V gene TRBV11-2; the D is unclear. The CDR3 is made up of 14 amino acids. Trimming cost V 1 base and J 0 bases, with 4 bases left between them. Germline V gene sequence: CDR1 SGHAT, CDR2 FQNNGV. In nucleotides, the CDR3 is TGTGCCAGCAGCTTAGGCATCTCTGGAAACACCATATATTTT. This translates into CASSLGISGNTIYF.

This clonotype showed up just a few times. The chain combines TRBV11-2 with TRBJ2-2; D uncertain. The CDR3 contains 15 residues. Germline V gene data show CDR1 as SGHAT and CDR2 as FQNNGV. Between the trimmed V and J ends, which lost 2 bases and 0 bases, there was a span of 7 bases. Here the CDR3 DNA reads TGTGCCAGCAGCTTATTACCCACGAACACCGGGGAGCTGTTTTTT. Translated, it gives CASSLLPTNTGELFF. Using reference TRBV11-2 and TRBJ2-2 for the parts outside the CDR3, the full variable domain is EAGVAQSPRYKIIEKRQSVAFWCNPISGHATLYWYQQILGQGPKLLIQFQNNGVVDDSQLPKDRFSAERLKGVDSTLKIQPAKLEDSAVYLCASSLLPTNTGELFFGEGSRLTVL.